The rows below give T cell receptor beta chains drawn from one sample of a study of beta chain features in type 1 diabetes. Using immunoSEQ multiplex PCR, the repertoire was profiled, and TCRdb retains in-frame clones only, with some absent. The sample contains around 280,000 clones, approximately 8% of which appear only once. Sequencing was carried out using central memory CD4+ T cells from blood. These receptors were collected from a woman aged 18-30 years in good health. Both conserved end residues are part of each CDR3. Rows may omit the clone size; those that give it use once, few, many or a size class.

j_call: TRBJ2-1; v_call: TRBV5-6; clone_size: few; cdr3_aa: CASSFRSRVNEQFF
j_call: TRBJ2-5; v_call: TRBV19; clone_size: many; cdr3_aa: CASSIAGGGQETQYF
j_call: TRBJ2-1; v_call: TRBV15; clone_size: many; cdr3_aa: CATSRDGGLAGNNEQFF
j_call: TRBJ2-3; v_call: TRBV28; clone_size: few; cdr3_aa: CASGLRGLNLRTDTQYF
j_call: TRBJ1-5; v_call: TRBV7-9; clone_size: few; cdr3_aa: CASSLGRSGATQHF
j_call: TRBJ1-6; v_call: TRBV2; clone_size: .; cdr3_aa: CASRGQEKPFHF
j_call: TRBJ1-1; v_call: TRBV6-6; clone_size: .; cdr3_aa: CASSFDEEVAEAFF
j_call: TRBJ1-4; v_call: TRBV30; clone_size: .; cdr3_aa: CAWSVLSNEKLFF
j_call: TRBJ1-2; v_call: TRBV11-3; clone_size: .; cdr3_aa: CASSLAQSGYTF
j_call: TRBJ2-3; v_call: TRBV6-1; clone_size: .; cdr3_aa: CASSMALRGLTQYF
j_call: TRBJ1-6; v_call: TRBV6-6; clone_size: .; cdr3_aa: CASSYRQGSTGSPLHF
j_call: TRBJ2-3; v_call: TRBV7-9; clone_size: few; cdr3_aa: CASSLGTPDTQYF
j_call: TRBJ2-1; v_call: TRBV30; clone_size: few; cdr3_aa: CAWSAGRSGSSSDEQFF
j_call: TRBJ1-1; v_call: TRBV7-6; clone_size: many; cdr3_aa: CASSQDLNTEAFF
j_call: TRBJ2-1; v_call: TRBV7-8; clone_size: .; cdr3_aa: CASSLGTGTTGFF
j_call: TRBJ2-7; v_call: TRBV6-4; clone_size: few; cdr3_aa: CASSVGQGDEQYF
j_call: TRBJ2-7; v_call: TRBV7-2; clone_size: once; cdr3_aa: CASSFSFAAGKYEQYF
j_call: TRBJ2-3; v_call: TRBV2; clone_size: .; cdr3_aa: CASSDLAGTDTQYF
j_call: TRBJ2-3; v_call: TRBV5-1; clone_size: few; cdr3_aa: CASSLLPGQGTDTQYF
j_call: TRBJ1-1; v_call: TRBV7-2; clone_size: few; cdr3_aa: CASSPGQGFVMNTEAFF
j_call: TRBJ2-1; v_call: TRBV2; clone_size: .; cdr3_aa: CASSLVSGLGGHEQFF
j_call: TRBJ1-6; v_call: TRBV14; clone_size: many; cdr3_aa: CASSQTGNSPLHF